These T cell receptor beta chains were read from a single sample in a study of human T cells and chemical hapten exposure. MiXCR, run by TCRdb on the RACE reads, gives a single entry per CDR3 protein. Found here are roughly 90,000 distinct CDR3 sequences, approximately 10% of them singletons; the top ten hold about 1%. The input for sequencing was whole blood, taken in connection with sensitization to the hapten diphenylcyclopropenone (DPC). The receptors stem from a woman aged 25 to 39 with alopecia areata. Some clones in this sample may be carry-over from other donors' samples. The CDR3 runs from the conserved cysteine through the conserved F or W. A D gene is named only where the DNA matches it firmly. Only part of the rows carry a size: once, few, many, or a class if the clone is expanded.

TRBV28,TRBJ1-6,TRBD1,few,TGTGCCAGCAGTTCTTACGGTCGGACAGGAAATTCACCCCTCCACTTT,CASSSYGRTGNSPLHF
TRBV12-3/TRBV12-4,TRBJ1-2,-,-,TGTGCCAGCAGTTTAGGGGACGGGTCATATGGCTACACCTTC,CASSLGDGSYGYTF
TRBV6-2/TRBV6-3,TRBJ1-1,-,many,TGTGCCAGTTTCGGGTGGATTAGGGGCACTGAAGCTTTCTTT,CASFGWIRGTEAFF
TRBV2,TRBJ2-7,TRBD1,many,TGTGCCAGCAGCGTTGGGCCGGGACAGGGTTCCTACGAGCAGTACTTC,CASSVGPGQGSYEQYF
TRBV6-6,TRBJ1-5,TRBD1,few,TGTGCCAGCAGTCGGGACAGTTGGGATCAGCCCCAGCATTTT,CASSRDSWDQPQHF
TRBV28,TRBJ2-3,-,few,TGTGCCAGCAGTTTGGTCGGCACGTTAATGAATACGCAGTATTTT,CASSLVGTLMNTQYF
TRBV19,TRBJ2-1,-,few,TGTGCCAGTAGTACGGACCTGCGCTCCTACAATGAGCAGTTCTTC,CASSTDLRSYNEQFF
TRBV7-9,TRBJ1-4,TRBD1,many,TGTGCCAGCAGTCCTGGACAGGGTGGAGAAAAACTGTTTTTT,CASSPGQGGEKLFF
TRBV19,TRBJ1-2,TRBD1,few,TGTGCCAGTACCCCGAACAGGGGCGAAGGGTATGGCTACACCTTC,CASTPNRGEGYGYTF
TRBV9,TRBJ2-2,TRBD1,-,TGTGCCAGCAGCGTAGCAGGGGGCGATCACTCCGGGGAGCTGTTTTTT,CASSVAGGDHSGELFF
TRBV11-2,TRBJ2-5,TRBD2,-,TGTGCCAGCAGCTTAGGCGGGGGGGCAGAGACCCAGTACTTC,CASSLGGGAETQYF
TRBV10-3,TRBJ1-1,-,many,TGTGCCATCAGTGACCTCCGCCTCTTGGGGGCGGCTGAAGCTTTCTTT,CAISDLRLLGAAEAFF
TRBV11-2,TRBJ2-3,-,few,TGTGCCAGCAGCTTGACGTATACAGATACGCAGTATTTT,CASSLTYTDTQYF
TRBV24-1,TRBJ2-5,-,many,TGTGCCACCAGTGACCCCGGACAGCACGGTGCGGAGACCCAGTACTTC,CATSDPGQHGAETQYF
TRBV5-5,TRBJ2-3,TRBD2,few,TGTGCCAGCAGCCCGGGACTAGCAATAACTCCGTATTTT,CASSPGLAITPYF
TRBV6-1,TRBJ2-2,-,many,TGTGCCAGCAGTGAAGCGGGCGGGGAGCTGTTTTTT,CASSEAGGELFF
TRBV24-1,TRBJ2-5,TRBD2,-,TGTGCCACCAGCTCCACGGTGGGTAGCGGGAGGGATCAAGAGACCCAGTACTTC,CATSSTVGSGRDQETQYF
TRBV29-1,TRBJ2-4,-,many,TGCAGCGTTGAAACGGCAGGTTATATCAACATTCAGTACTTC,CSVETAGYINIQYF
TRBV20-1,TRBJ1-5,-,few,TGCAGTGCCGGGGGCCATAGCAATCAGCCCCAGCATTTT,CSAGGHSNQPQHF
TRBV21-1,TRBJ2-7,-,-,TGTGCCAGCGATTCCCCCGGAGTACTAGCGTATAGCTCCTACGAGCAGTACTTC,CASDSPGVLAYSSYEQYF
TRBV6-6,TRBJ2-3,-,-,TGTGCCAGCAGTCGCGGGATGCCCACAGATACGCAGTATTTT,CASSRGMPTDTQYF
TRBV9,TRBJ1-5,-,few,TGTGCCAGCAGCCGGGGAGATTATAGCAATCAGCCCCAGCATTTT,CASSRGDYSNQPQHF
TRBV20-1,TRBJ2-1,TRBD2,few,TGCAGTGCTGCGACTAGCGGGGACTACAATGAGCAGTTCTTC,CSAATSGDYNEQFF
TRBV30,TRBJ1-5,-,-,TGTGCCTGGAGTTCGGGCAGCAATCAGCCCCAGCATTTT,CAWSSGSNQPQHF
TRBV7-9,TRBJ2-5,-,many,TGTGCCAGCAGCCCCGTAGGTGGGGAGACCCAGTACTTC,CASSPVGGETQYF
TRBV20-1,TRBJ2-6,TRBD2,many,TGCAGTGCTGAAACCAGCGGGAGTGGTTCTGGGGCCAACGTCCTGACTTTC,CSAETSGSGSGANVLTF
TRBV28,TRBJ1-4,-,many,TGTGCCAGCAGTTTCGGGGGCTCTAATGAAAAACTGTTTTTT,CASSFGGSNEKLFF
TRBV28,TRBJ2-3,-,many,TGTGCCCTAGCCGGGCCTTCTCTACCAGATACGCAGTATTTT,CALAGPSLPDTQYF
TRBV5-1,TRBJ2-5,TRBD2,few,TGCGCCAGCAGCTTTAGCGGGGGTCCGGGAGAGACCCAGTACTTC,CASSFSGGPGETQYF
TRBV2,TRBJ2-3,-,many,TGTGCCAGCAGTGATGGAGGCGGGCTAGAGAGCACAGATACGCAGTATTTT,CASSDGGGLESTDTQYF
TRBV10-3,TRBJ2-1,TRBD2,few,TGTGCCATCAGTGATATACTAGCGGGGGTAAACAATGAGCAGTTCTTC,CAISDILAGVNNEQFF
TRBV7-2,TRBJ2-5,-,-,TGTGCCAGCAGACAAACCCCCCCGGACCATCAAGAGACCCAGTACTTC,CASRQTPPDHQETQYF
TRBV2,TRBJ2-3,-,-,TGTGCCAGCGCTCCAGGGGTACGCACAGATACGCAGTATTTT,CASAPGVRTDTQYF
TRBV9,TRBJ1-4,TRBD1,many,TGTGCCAGCAGCTACGACGGGACAGCCGAAAAACTGTTTTTT,CASSYDGTAEKLFF
TRBV11-2,TRBJ2-1,-,few,TGTGCCAGCAGCTTTTTGTCGAGGACAAAGAGCTCCTACAATGAGCAGTTCTTC,CASSFLSRTKSSYNEQFF
TRBV20-1,TRBJ2-1,TRBD2,many,TGCAGTGCTAGGTCGACTAGCGGAGCCCTCCGTGAGCAGTTCTTC,CSARSTSGALREQFF
TRBV30,TRBJ1-2,-,few,TGTGCCTGGGATCCCTCAGGCAACTATGGCTACACCTTC,CAWDPSGNYGYTF
TRBV6-2/TRBV6-3,TRBJ2-1,-,many,TGTGCCAGCACCGAGACGGAAATTTACAATGAGCAGTTCTTC,CASTETEIYNEQFF
TRBV6-2/TRBV6-3,TRBJ2-1,-,-,TGTGCCAGCAGTTCTAGGGGGACGGTATGGTTCTTC,CASSSRGTVWFF
TRBV24-1,TRBJ2-1,-,many,TGTGCCACCAGTGATTCTTCTGAGGGTACGGCCTACAATGAGCAGTTCTTC,CATSDSSEGTAYNEQFF
TRBV28,TRBJ2-7,TRBD1,many,TGTGCCAGCAGTTTATGGGACAGGGCGTCCTACGAGCAGTACTTC,CASSLWDRASYEQYF
TRBV7-2,TRBJ1-5,-,many,TGTGCCAGCAGCATTGACCGCCTGGGGCCCCAGCATTTT,CASSIDRLGPQHF
TRBV9,TRBJ2-5,TRBD2,-,TGTGCCAGCAGCGTCAGCGGGGGAGCAGAGACCCAGTACTTC,CASSVSGGAETQYF
TRBV6-2/TRBV6-3,TRBJ1-1,-,many,TGTGCCAGCAGTTACGGGACGGTGAACACTGAAGCTTTCTTT,CASSYGTVNTEAFF
TRBV18,TRBJ1-5,-,many,TGTGCCAGCTCACCTACAGATGGTAGCAATCAGCCCCAGCATTTT,CASSPTDGSNQPQHF
TRBV29-1,TRBJ1-4,-,-,TGCAGCGTTGAACAGTGGGGAAAACTGTTTTTT,CSVEQWGKLFF
TRBV29-1,TRBJ2-1,-,many,TGCAGCGTTGAAGACGTCAGGTCCTACAATGAGCAGTTCTTC,CSVEDVRSYNEQFF
TRBV20-1,TRBJ2-7,-,many,TGCAGTGCTAGAGATAATCGGGCTCTCAACTGGATCCAGTACTTC,CSARDNRALNWIQYF
TRBV5-1,TRBJ2-1,TRBD2,-,TGCGCCAGCAGCTACGGACTAGCGAACAATGAGCAGTTCTTC,CASSYGLANNEQFF
TRBV5-4,TRBJ1-1,-,-,TGTGCCAGCAGCTTGGCGGAGATGGAAAACTCTGAAGCTTTCTTT,CASSLAEMENSEAFF
TRBV6-5,TRBJ2-7,-,-,TGTGCCAGCAGTCCCGGGTGGGGTGCCTACGAGCAGTACTTC,CASSPGWGAYEQYF
TRBV20-1,TRBJ1-1,-,few,TGCAGTGCTAGCTTCAGGGAAACTGAAGCTTTCTTT,CSASFRETEAFF
TRBV30,TRBJ1-5,TRBD1,many,TGTGCCTGGAGCCTTGGGACAGGGGTAAATCAGCCCCAGCATTTT,CAWSLGTGVNQPQHF
TRBV4-1,TRBJ1-1,-,-,TGCGCCAGCAGCCTGACAGGTCAGAACACTGAAGCTTTCTTT,CASSLTGQNTEAFF
TRBV5-1,TRBJ1-4,-,many,TGCGCCAGCAGCCCCGGGAGCGTCGCTGGGGGTGAAAAACTGTTTTTT,CASSPGSVAGGEKLFF
TRBV19,TRBJ2-7,TRBD2,few,TGTGCCAGTAGTAGGACTAGCGGCTTCTACGAGCAGTACTTC,CASSRTSGFYEQYF